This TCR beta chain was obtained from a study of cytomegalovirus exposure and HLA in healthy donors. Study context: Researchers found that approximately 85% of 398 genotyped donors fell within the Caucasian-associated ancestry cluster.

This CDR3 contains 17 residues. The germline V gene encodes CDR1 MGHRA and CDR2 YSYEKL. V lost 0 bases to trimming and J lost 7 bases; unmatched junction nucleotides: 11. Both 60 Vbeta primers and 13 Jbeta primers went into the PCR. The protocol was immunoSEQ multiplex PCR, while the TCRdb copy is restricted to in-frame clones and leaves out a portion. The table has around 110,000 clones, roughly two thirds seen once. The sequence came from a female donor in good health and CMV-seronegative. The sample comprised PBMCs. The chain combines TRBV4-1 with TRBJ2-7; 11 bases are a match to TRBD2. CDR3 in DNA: TGCGCCAGCAGCCAAGATTGGGCTAGCGGGAGGATTATGGAGCAGTACTTC. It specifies CASSQDWASGRIMEQYF.